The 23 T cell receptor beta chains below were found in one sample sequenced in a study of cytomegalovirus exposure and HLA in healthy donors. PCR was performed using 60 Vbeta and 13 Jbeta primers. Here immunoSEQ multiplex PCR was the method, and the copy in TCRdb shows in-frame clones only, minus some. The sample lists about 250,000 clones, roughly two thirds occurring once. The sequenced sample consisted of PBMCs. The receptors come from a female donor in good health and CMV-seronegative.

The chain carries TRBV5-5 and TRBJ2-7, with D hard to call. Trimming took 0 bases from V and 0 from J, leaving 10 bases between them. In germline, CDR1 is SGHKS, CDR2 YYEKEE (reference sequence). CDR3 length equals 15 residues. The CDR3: CASSLEQSSSYEQYF. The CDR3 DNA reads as TGTGCCAGCAGCTTGGAACAGTCGAGCTCCTACGAGCAGTACTTC.

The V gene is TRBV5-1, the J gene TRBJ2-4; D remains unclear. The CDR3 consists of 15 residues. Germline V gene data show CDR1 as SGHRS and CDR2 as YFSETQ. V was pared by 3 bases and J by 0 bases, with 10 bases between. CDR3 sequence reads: CASSSQSLAKNIQYF. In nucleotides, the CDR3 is TGCGCCAGCAGCTCCCAGTCTCTAGCCAAAAACATTCAGTACTTC. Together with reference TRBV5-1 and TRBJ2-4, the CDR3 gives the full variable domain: KAGVTQTPRYLIKTRGQQVTLSCSPISGHRSVSWYQQTPGQGLQFLFEYFSETQRNKGNFPGRFSGRQFSNSRSEMNVSTLELGDSALYLCASSSQSLAKNIQYFGAGTRLSVL.

The CDR3 sequence is CASSFSGSGSRNEQFF. The CDR3 nucleotides read TGTGCCAGCAGCTTCAGTGGTAGCGGGAGCCGCAATGAGCAGTTCTTC. The chain joins TRBV7-2 to TRBJ2-1; 9 bases fit TRBD2. V was pared by 3 bases and J by 6 bases, with 9 bases of the junction left unmatched. CDR1 is SGHTA and CDR2 is FQGNSA in the germline V gene. The CDR3 covers 16 residues.

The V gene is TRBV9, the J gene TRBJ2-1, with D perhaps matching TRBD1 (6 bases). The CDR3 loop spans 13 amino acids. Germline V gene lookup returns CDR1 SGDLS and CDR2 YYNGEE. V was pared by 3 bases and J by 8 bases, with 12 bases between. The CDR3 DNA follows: TGTGCCAGCAGCGAGAGCAGACAGGATGAGCAGTTCTTC. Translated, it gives CASSESRQDEQFF.

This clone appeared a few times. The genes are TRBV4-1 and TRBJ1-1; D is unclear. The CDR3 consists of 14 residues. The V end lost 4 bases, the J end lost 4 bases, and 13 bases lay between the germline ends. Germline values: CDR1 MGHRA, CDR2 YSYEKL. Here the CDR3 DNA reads TGCGCCAGCAGCCTAGATACGGGAGCCACTGAAGCTTTCTTT. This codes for CASSLDTGATEAFF.

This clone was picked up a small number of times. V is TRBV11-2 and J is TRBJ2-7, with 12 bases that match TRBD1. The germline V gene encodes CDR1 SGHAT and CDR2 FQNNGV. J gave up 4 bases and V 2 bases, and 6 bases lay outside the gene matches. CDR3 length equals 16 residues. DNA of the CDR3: TGTGCCAGCAGCTTAAGGGGGACAGGGGGCTTTTACGAGCAGTACTTC. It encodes CASSLRGTGGFYEQYF.

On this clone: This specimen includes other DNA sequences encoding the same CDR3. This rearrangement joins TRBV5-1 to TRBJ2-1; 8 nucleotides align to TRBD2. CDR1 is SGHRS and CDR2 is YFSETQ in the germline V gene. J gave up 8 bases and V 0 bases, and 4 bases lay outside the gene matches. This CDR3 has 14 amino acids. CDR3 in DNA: TGCGCCAGCAGCTTGGAGGGACTAGTGGATGAGCAGTTCTTC. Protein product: CASSLEGLVDEQFF.

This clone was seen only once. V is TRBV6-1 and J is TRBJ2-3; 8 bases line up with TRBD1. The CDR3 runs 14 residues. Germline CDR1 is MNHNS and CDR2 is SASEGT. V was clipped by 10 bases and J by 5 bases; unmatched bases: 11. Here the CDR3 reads CATADTGGRDTQYF. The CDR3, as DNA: TGTGCCACCGCGGACACAGGGGGGAGAGATACGCAGTATTTT.

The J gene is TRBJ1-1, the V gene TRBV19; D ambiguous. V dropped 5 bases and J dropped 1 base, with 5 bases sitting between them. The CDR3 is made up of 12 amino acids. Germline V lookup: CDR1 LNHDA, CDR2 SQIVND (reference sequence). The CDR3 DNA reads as TGTGCCAGTAGTCCCTCGAACACTGAAGCTTTCTTT. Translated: CASSPSNTEAFF. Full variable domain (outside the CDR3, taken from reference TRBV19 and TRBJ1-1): DGGITQSPKYLFRKEGQNVTLSCEQNLNHDAMYWYRQDPGQGLRLIYYSQIVNDFQKGDIAEGYSVSREKKESFPLTVTSAQKNPTAFYLCASSPSNTEAFFGQGTRLTVV.

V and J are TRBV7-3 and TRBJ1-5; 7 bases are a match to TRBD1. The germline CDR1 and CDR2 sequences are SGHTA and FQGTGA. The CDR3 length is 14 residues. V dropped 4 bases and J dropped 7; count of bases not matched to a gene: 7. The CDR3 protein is CASSSRQGGQPQHF. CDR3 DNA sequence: TGTGCCAGCAGCTCCCGACAGGGCGGGCAGCCCCAGCATTTT. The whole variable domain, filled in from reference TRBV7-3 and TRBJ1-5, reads GAGVSQTPSNKVTEKGKYVELRCDPISGHTALYWYRQSLGQGPEFLIYFQGTGAADDSGLPNDRFFAVRPEGSVSTLKIQRTERGDSAVYLCASSSRQGGQPQHFGDGTRLSIL.

The chain's CDR3 is CASSSSPGFYQETQYF. CDR3 nucleotides: TGTGCCAGCAGCTCGAGCCCAGGGTTTTACCAAGAGACCCAGTACTTC. V and J are TRBV5-8 and TRBJ2-5; TRBD1 might be the D (5 bases). Germline-derived CDR1 and CDR2 are SGHTS and YDEGEE. V was cut by 3 bases and J by 0 bases, with 15 bases left in between. The CDR3 is 16 residues long. The variable domain in full, completed from reference TRBV5-8 and TRBJ2-5, reads EAGVTQSPTHLIKTRGQQATLRCSPISGHTSVYWYQQALGLGLQFLLWYDEGEERNRGNFPPRFSGRQFPNYSSELNVNALELEDSALYLCASSSSPGFYQETQYFGPGTRLLVL.

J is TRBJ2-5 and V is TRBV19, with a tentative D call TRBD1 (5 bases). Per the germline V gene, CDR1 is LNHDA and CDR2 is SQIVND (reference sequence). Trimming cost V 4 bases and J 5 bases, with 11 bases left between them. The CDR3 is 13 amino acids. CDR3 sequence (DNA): TGTGCCAGTAGTAACGCAGGGATCGAGACCCAGTACTTC. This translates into CASSNAGIETQYF.

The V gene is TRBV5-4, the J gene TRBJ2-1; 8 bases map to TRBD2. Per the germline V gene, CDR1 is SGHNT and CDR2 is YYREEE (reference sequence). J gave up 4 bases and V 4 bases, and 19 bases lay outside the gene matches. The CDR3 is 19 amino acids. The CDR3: CASSPMPSGSRYAYNEQFF. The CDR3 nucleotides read TGTGCCAGCAGCCCGATGCCCAGCGGGAGTCGTTATGCTTACAATGAGCAGTTCTTC.

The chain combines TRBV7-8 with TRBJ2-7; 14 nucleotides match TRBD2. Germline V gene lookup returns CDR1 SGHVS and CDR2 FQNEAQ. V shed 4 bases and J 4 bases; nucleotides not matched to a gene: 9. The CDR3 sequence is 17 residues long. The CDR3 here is CASSYPGLAGVGYEQYF. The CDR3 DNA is TGTGCCAGCAGCTACCCGGGACTAGCGGGAGTAGGGTACGAGCAGTACTTC. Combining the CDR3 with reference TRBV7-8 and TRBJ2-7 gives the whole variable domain GAGVSQSPRYKVAKRGQDVALRCDPISGHVSLFWYQQALGQGPEFLTYFQNEAQLDKSGLPSDRFFAERPEGSVSTLKIQRTQQEDSAVYLCASSYPGLAGVGYEQYFGPGTRLTVT.

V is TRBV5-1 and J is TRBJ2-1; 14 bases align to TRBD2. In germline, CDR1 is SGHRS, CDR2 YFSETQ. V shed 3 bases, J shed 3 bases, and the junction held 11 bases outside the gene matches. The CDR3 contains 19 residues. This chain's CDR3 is CASSSPTSGRAHNYNEQFF. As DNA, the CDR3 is TGCGCCAGCAGCTCCCCGACTAGCGGGAGGGCCCACAACTACAATGAGCAGTTCTTC.

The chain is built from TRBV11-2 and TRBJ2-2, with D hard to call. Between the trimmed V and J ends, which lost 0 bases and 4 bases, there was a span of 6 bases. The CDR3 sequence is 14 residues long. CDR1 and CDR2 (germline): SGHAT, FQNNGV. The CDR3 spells CASSLEHPTGELFF. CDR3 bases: TGTGCCAGCAGCTTAGAACATCCCACCGGGGAGCTGTTTTTT.

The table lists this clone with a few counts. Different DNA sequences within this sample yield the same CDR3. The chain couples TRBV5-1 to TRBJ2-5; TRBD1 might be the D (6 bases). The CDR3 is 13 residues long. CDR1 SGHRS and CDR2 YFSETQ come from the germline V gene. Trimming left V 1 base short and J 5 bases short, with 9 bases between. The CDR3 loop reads CASSLTGSETQYF. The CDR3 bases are TGCGCCAGCAGCTTGACAGGGTCCGAGACCCAGTACTTC.

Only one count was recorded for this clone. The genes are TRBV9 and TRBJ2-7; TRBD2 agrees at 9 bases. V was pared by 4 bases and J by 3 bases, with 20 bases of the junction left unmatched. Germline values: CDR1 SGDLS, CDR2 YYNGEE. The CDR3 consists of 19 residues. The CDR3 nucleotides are TGTGCCAGCAGCCCGAGGGACGGGACTAGCTTCCAATCGGGCTACGAGCAGTACTTC. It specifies CASSPRDGTSFQSGYEQYF.

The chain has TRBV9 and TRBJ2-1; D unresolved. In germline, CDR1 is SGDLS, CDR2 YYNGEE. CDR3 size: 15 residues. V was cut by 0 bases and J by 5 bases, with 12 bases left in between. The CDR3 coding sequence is TGTGCCAGCAGCGTAGAACGCGGCGCCCACAATGAGCAGTTCTTC. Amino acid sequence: CASSVERGAHNEQFF.

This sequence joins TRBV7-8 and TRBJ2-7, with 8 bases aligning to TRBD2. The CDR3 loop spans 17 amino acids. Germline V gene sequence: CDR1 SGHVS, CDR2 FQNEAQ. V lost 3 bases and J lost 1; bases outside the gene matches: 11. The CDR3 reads CASSLGLLAGASYEQYF. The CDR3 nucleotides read TGTGCCAGCAGCTTGGGGCTCCTAGCGGGTGCTTCCTACGAGCAGTACTTC.

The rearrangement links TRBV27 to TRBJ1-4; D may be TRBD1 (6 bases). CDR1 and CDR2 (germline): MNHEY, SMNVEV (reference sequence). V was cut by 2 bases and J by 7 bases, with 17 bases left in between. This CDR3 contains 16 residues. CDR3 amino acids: CASSLGGVGASEKLFF. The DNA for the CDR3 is TGTGCCAGCAGTTTAGGGGGGGTGGGGGCGAGTGAAAAACTGTTTTTT.

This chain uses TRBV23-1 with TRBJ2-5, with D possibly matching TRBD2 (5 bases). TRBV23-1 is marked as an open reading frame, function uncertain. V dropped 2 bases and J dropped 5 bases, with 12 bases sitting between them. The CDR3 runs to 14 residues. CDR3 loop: CASSQPGPGETQYF. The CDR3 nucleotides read TGCGCCAGCAGTCAACCGGGCCCGGGGGAGACCCAGTACTTC.

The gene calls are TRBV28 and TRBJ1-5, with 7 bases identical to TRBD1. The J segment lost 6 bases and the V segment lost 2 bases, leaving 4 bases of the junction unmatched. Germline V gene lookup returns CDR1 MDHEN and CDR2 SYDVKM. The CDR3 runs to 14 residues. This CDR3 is CASSLRGPSQPQHF. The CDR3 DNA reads TGTGCCAGCAGTTTAAGGGGGCCGAGTCAGCCCCAGCATTTT.